What follows are 18 T cell receptor beta chains derived from one specimen sequenced in a study of T cells in Graves' hyperthyroidism and ophthalmopathy. Amplification yielded TCR beta CDR3 regions, with RNA transcripts as the source. The TCR CDR3 was amplified in a first-round RT-PCR using the HTBI primer set. TCRdb reprocessed the multiplex PCR reads via MiXCR and lists one record per CDR3 protein. The table includes about 460,000 distinct CDR3 sequences, less than 25% detected once. What was sequenced was blood. The receptors here all came from a woman aged 70 to 79 with Graves' ophthalmopathy.

The chain couples TRBV19 to TRBJ2-1; D is possibly TRBD2 (5 bases). The CDR3 covers 12 residues. V lost 1 base, J lost 15 bases, and 13 bases lay in between. Germline values: CDR1 LNHDA, CDR2 SQIVND (reference sequence). In nucleotides, the CDR3 is TGTGCCAGTAGTATAGGGAGCGGTACTCTGTTCTTC. Protein product: CASSIGSGTLFF.

V usage is TRBV2 and J usage is TRBJ1-2, with TRBD1 identical over 9 bases. The germline V gene encodes CDR1 SNHLY and CDR2 FYNNEI. V lost 5 bases, J lost 6 bases, and 10 bases stayed unmatched. The CDR3 covers 15 residues. The CDR3 bases are TGTGCCAGCAGTCAAACAGGGGGCCCCTTGAATGGCTACACCTTC. Residues: CASSQTGGPLNGYTF.

This clonotype was found a few times. The CDR3 DNA sequence: TGTGCCATCAGAGCCGGGACAGGGGATAATGAGCAGTTCTTC. This gives the protein CAIRAGTGDNEQFF. This rearrangement joins TRBV10-3 to TRBJ2-1; 10 bases match TRBD1. The CDR3 length is 14 residues. Germline V gene lookup returns CDR1 ENHRY and CDR2 SYGVKD. The J segment lost 7 bases and the V segment lost 6 bases, leaving 6 bases of the junction unmatched.

The rearrangement uses TRBV3-1 and TRBJ2-1; a weak D match, TRBD2 (5 bases). The CDR3 is 14 amino acids. The V end lost 4 bases, the J end lost 2 bases, and 9 bases lay between the germline ends. The germline V gene has CDR1 LGHDT and CDR2 YNNKEL (reference sequence). The CDR3 DNA sequence: TGTGCCAGCAGCCGGGCGGGTGCCTACAATGAGCAGTTCTTC. It encodes CASSRAGAYNEQFF.

Written as DNA, the CDR3 is TGTGCCAGCAGCTACGGGACTAGCCTCTACGAGCAGTACTTC. It translates to CASSYGTSLYEQYF. The chain has TRBV27 and TRBJ2-7; 9 nucleotides line up with TRBD2. The CDR3 is made up of 14 amino acids. J lost 3 bases, V lost 6 bases, and 6 bases had no gene match. The V gene's germline CDR1 is MNHEY and CDR2 SMNVEV (reference sequence).

This clonotype was picked up many times. The chain couples TRBV28 to TRBJ1-2; D is perhaps TRBD1 (6 bases). The CDR3 has 15 residues. Germline V gives CDR1 MDHEN, CDR2 SYDVKM. The germline V and J ends were trimmed by 2 bases and 7 bases, with 17 bases remaining between them. The CDR3 region is CASSLVSTRGFGYTF. Here the CDR3 DNA reads TGTGCCAGCAGTTTAGTCTCCACCAGGGGATTTGGCTACACCTTC.

There are a few counts of this clonotype. This chain uses TRBV19 with TRBJ2-3; D may be TRBD2 (5 bases). Germline V CDR1 and CDR2: LNHDA, SQIVND (reference sequence). The V end lost 10 bases, the J end lost 2 bases, and 13 bases lay between the germline ends. The CDR3 is made up of 13 amino acids. The CDR3 protein is CATSDLTTDTQYF. The CDR3 DNA sequence: TGTGCCACCTCGGACTTGACCACAGATACGCAGTATTTT.

The chain links TRBV7-8 to TRBJ2-1, with D possibly being TRBD1 (5 bases). Per germline, CDR1 SGHVS and CDR2 FQNEAQ. The germline V and J ends were trimmed by 5 bases and 3 bases, with 17 bases remaining between them. The length of the CDR3 is 16 residues. The CDR3 region is CASSPEQAAGYNEQFF. CDR3 DNA sequence: TGTGCCAGCAGCCCCGAACAGGCGGCAGGCTACAATGAGCAGTTCTTC. The full variable domain, rest sourced from reference TRBV7-8 and TRBJ2-1, is GAGVSQSPRYKVAKRGQDVALRCDPISGHVSLFWYQQALGQGPEFLTYFQNEAQLDKSGLPSDRFFAERPEGSVSTLKIQRTQQEDSAVYLCASSPEQAAGYNEQFFGPGTRLTVL.

This clonotype was counted at least ten times. The gene calls are TRBV28 and TRBJ2-5; no reliable D call. V lost 6 bases and J lost 2, with 7 bases in between. There are 12 residues in the CDR3. Germline assignment: CDR1 MDHEN and CDR2 SYDVKM. The CDR3 DNA reads as TGTGCCAGCAGAGGGCAACAAGAGACCCAGTACTTC. This encodes CASRGQQETQYF. Complete variable domain (other parts from reference TRBV28 and TRBJ2-5): DVKVTQSSRYLVKRTGEKVFLECVQDMDHENMFWYRQDPGLGLRLIYFSYDVKMKEKGDIPEGYSVSREKKERFSLILESASTNQTSMYLCASRGQQETQYFGPGTRLLVL.

Concerning this clonotype itself: A read error is possible here, since a much larger clone lies one base away. CDR3 DNA sequence: TGTGCCAGCGGCCGTGCCTGGGGGGGAGGCAATCAGCCCCAGCATTTT. It encodes CASGRAWGGGNQPQHF. V gene TRBV7-8 combines with J gene TRBJ1-5, with D possibly matching TRBD1 (5 bases). Germline V gene lookup returns CDR1 SGHVS and CDR2 FQNEAQ. The CDR3 has 16 residues. V lost 8 bases to trimming and J lost 2 bases, with 19 bases between them.

The chain employs TRBV9 and TRBJ2-1, with a weak D call TRBD2 (6 bases). The CDR3 extends over 16 amino acids. Germline CDR1 SGDLS, CDR2 YYNGEE. V lost 2 bases and J lost 2, with 14 bases in between. CDR3 in amino acids: CASSVGSGSPYNEQFF. CDR3 sequence (DNA): TGTGCCAGCAGCGTGGGTAGCGGAAGCCCCTACAATGAGCAGTTCTTC.

This clonotype was recorded many times. The chain is built from TRBV12-3 or TRBV12-4 and TRBJ2-5; D uncertain. CDR3 length: 11 residues. V lost 5 bases and J 7 bases, leaving 8 bases between the germline ends. CDR3 residues: CASSSTGTQYF. CDR3 coding DNA: TGTGCCAGCAGTAGCACTGGGACCCAGTACTTC.

This clonotype was detected a few times. CDR3: CAWGQSYEQYF. The DNA of the CDR3 is TGTGCCTGGGGACAGTCCTACGAGCAGTACTTC. The chain carries TRBV30 and TRBJ2-7; D might be TRBD1 (6 bases). The CDR3 consists of 11 residues. Between the trimmed V and J ends, which lost 5 bases and 1 base, there was a span of 6 bases. Germline CDR1 reads GTSNPN; CDR2 reads SVGIG (reference sequence).

This clonotype has ten or more counts. The chain joins TRBV5-5 to TRBJ2-5; 8 bases fit TRBD1. Germline CDR1 reads SGHKS; CDR2 reads YYEKEE (reference sequence). There are 13 residues in the CDR3. After removal of 5 bases from V and 1 base from J, the junction contained 1 base not matched to a gene. CDR3 coding DNA: TGTGCCAGCAGTCAGGGGGCCCAAGAGACCCAGTACTTC. This gives the protein CASSQGAQETQYF.

The chain joins TRBV28 to TRBJ1-1; 9 bases are a match to TRBD1. There are 15 residues in the CDR3. Germline-derived CDR1 and CDR2 are MDHEN and SYDVKM. V was pared by 6 bases and J by 4 bases, with 9 bases of the junction left unmatched. The CDR3 nucleotides are TGTGCCAGCAGCTCCCCCGGGACAGGGAGCACTGAAGCTTTCTTT. Encoded protein: CASSSPGTGSTEAFF.

This clonotype showed up many times. The chain joins TRBV6-2 or TRBV6-3 to TRBJ1-1; no clear D gene. Trimming pared 7 bases from V and 1 base from J, leaving 13 bases between. Germline CDR1 and CDR2: MNHEY and SVGEGT. CDR3 length equals 14 residues. The CDR3 is CASKFGLRNTEAFF. The CDR3 nucleotides are TGTGCCAGCAAATTCGGACTTCGGAACACTGAAGCTTTCTTT.

This rearrangement joins TRBV20-1 to TRBJ1-3; D may be TRBD1 (6 bases). CDR3 size: 13 residues. Germline CDR1 reads DFQATT; CDR2 reads SNEGSKA (reference sequence). The V gene lost 7 bases and the J gene lost 2 bases, with 12 bases spanning the gap. Here the CDR3 reads CSGSTGAGNTIYF. In DNA form, the CDR3 reads TGCAGTGGCTCGACAGGCGCTGGAAACACCATATATTTT.

About this clonotype: The junction departs from germline at one end; a sequencing error may be responsible. V is TRBV6-1 and J is TRBJ1-1; 9 nucleotides agree with TRBD1. CDR1 MNHNS and CDR2 SASEGT come from the germline V gene. The CDR3 spans 15 residues. This CDR3 reads CACSDQTGGNTEAFF. The CDR3 DNA is TGTGCCTGCAGTGACCAAACAGGGGGCAACACTGAAGCTTTCTTT.